The present T cell receptor beta chain was sequenced within a study of T cell responses to AZD1222 COVID-19 vaccine. Profiled with immunoSEQ multiplex PCR; TCRdb holds only in-frame clones, not every one. Here the sample spans around 110,000 clones, around 92% being singletons. The TCR originated in an adult in good health. Specimen: peripheral blood, collected on day 0 of AZD1222 vaccination.

CDR3 DNA: TGTGCCAGCAGTTTTCAGGATTTCTACGAGCAGTACTTC. It codes for CASSFQDFYEQYF. This chain links TRBV6-2 or TRBV6-3 with TRBJ2-7; D call uncertain. With 4 bases removed from V and 3 bases from J, the gap between germline ends came to 10 bases. CDR3 length equals 13 residues. CDR1 is MNHEY and CDR2 is SVGEGT in the germline V gene.